Sequencing of this T cell receptor beta chain was carried out in a study of blood T cells in healthy people across ages. Primers used in a second PCR of roughly 6 to 12 cycles were a sample-barcoded 5' primer and a J-beta primer mix. From the 5' RACE reads, TCRdb called clonotypes with MiXCR, one entry per CDR3 protein. The top ten hold roughly a fifth of the sample, which has about a million distinct CDR3 sequences, roughly 50% seen once. With 2 bases clipped from V and 7 bases from J, the junction kept 10 bases outside the gene matches. CDR3 length: 15 residues. CDR1 and CDR2 (germline): SNHLY, FYNNEI. Donors gave around 9.8 milliliters of peripheral blood apiece.

Sequencing was carried out using blood. The chain uses TRBV2 and TRBJ2-7, with 8 bases fitting TRBD1. The sequence derives from a woman aged 55-75 years in good health. CDR3 sequence: CASSEKGQGAWEQYF. The CDR3 region has the DNA TGTGCCAGCAGTGAAAAGGGGCAGGGGGCATGGGAGCAGTACTTC.